Following are 24 T cell receptor beta chains from one sample sequenced in a study of T cell responses to AZD1222 COVID-19 vaccine. The table came from immunoSEQ multiplex PCR; TCRdb's copy has only in-frame clones and leaves some out. The data show 150,000 to 200,000 clones, with around 92% seen just once and about 10% held by the top ten. The sequences come from peripheral blood, collected on day 0 of AZD1222 vaccination. These receptors all stem from an adult in good health.

The chain links TRBV27 to TRBJ2-7; the D gene is possibly TRBD1 (5 bases). V lost 4 bases and J lost 12, with 19 bases in between. Germline CDR1 is MNHEY and CDR2 is SMNVEV (reference sequence). The CDR3 covers 13 residues. DNA for the CDR3: TGTGCCAGCAGTTCTCGCACAGGCAGTCCCCTGTACGTC. Its protein is CASSSRTGSPLYV.

The gene calls are TRBV4-3 and TRBJ1-1, with D maybe TRBD1 (5 bases). Germline CDR1 and CDR2: LGHNA and YSLEER. This CDR3 has 15 amino acids. Trimming removed 0 bases at V and 7 bases at J, with 15 bases between. The CDR3 spells CASSQDPGAAIEAFF. CDR3 DNA sequence: TGCGCCAGCAGCCAAGATCCTGGGGCAGCCATTGAAGCTTTCTTT.

This clone was seen only once. The CDR3 bases are TGTGCCAGCAGCCTCCGGGACGGGTACTCTGGGGCCAACGTCCTGACTTTC. Its translation is CASSLRDGYSGANVLTF. This chain connects TRBV5-8 to TRBJ2-6; either TRBD1 or TRBD2 may fit D (5 bases each). The germline V gene has CDR1 SGHTS and CDR2 YDEGEE. Trimming took off 4 bases at V and 0 bases at J, with 14 bases between the two ends. The CDR3 is 17 residues long.

Ten or more counts support this clone. This chain connects TRBV7-8 to TRBJ1-1; D is uncertain. The CDR3 has 12 residues. Germline CDR1 reads SGHVS; CDR2 reads FQNEAQ. Trimming removed 1 base from V and 8 bases from J, with 8 bases in between. CDR3 coding DNA: TGTGCCAGCAGCTTAGGGGGAGCAGAAGCTTTCTTT. Protein product: CASSLGGAEAFF.

The chain combines TRBV21-1 with TRBJ1-3; the D call of TRBD1 is as the table states it, not checked on the DNA. TRBV21-1 has pseudogene status. This CDR3 contains 16 residues. CDR3 nucleotides: TGTGCCAGCAGCAAACTAAACAGCCTCTCTGGAAACACCATATATTTT. Amino acid sequence: CASSKLNSLSGNTIYF.

This chain connects TRBV11-3 to TRBJ2-3; D is undetermined. The V gene lost 1 base and the J gene lost 4 bases, with 3 bases spanning the gap. This CDR3 has 12 amino acids. Germline V gene data show CDR1 as SGHNT and CDR2 as YENEEA. This CDR3 is CASSLGPDTQYF. The DNA of the CDR3 is TGTGCCAGCAGCTTAGGGCCAGATACGCAGTATTTT.

J is TRBJ2-5 and V is TRBV25-1; D is unclear. Germline V gene sequence: CDR1 MGHDK, CDR2 SYGVNS. The CDR3 has 18 amino acids. V lost 5 bases and J 0 bases, leaving 22 bases between the germline ends. Here the CDR3 DNA reads TGTGCCAGCAGTCGCCCAGCAAACCCCTTCGTGTACCAAGAGACCCAGTACTTC. This translates into CASSRPANPFVYQETQYF.

CDR3 sequence (DNA): TGTGCCAGCAGTTACCCGGAGAGGGGAAATGGCTACACCTTC. It is translated as CASSYPERGNGYTF. This chain joins TRBV6-6 and TRBJ1-2, with D tentatively TRBD1 (5 bases). Germline CDR1 is MNHNY and CDR2 is SVGAGI (reference sequence). V was shortened by 2 bases and J by 6 bases, with 13 bases between the two germline ends. The CDR3 totals 14 residues.

The chain employs TRBV9 and TRBJ1-1; possibly TRBD1 for D (6 bases). The germline CDR1 and CDR2 sequences are SGDLS and YYNGEE. The V gene lost 0 bases and the J gene lost 4 bases, with 13 bases spanning the gap. The CDR3 extends over 15 amino acids. CDR3 region: CASSVAPTTGTEAFF. The CDR3 nucleotides are TGTGCCAGCAGCGTAGCCCCCACGACAGGCACTGAAGCTTTCTTT.

The chain uses TRBV3-1 (or the pseudogene TRBV3-2) and TRBJ1-6; 9 bases fit TRBD1. The V gene end was trimmed by 2 bases and the J gene end by 14 bases; junction bases not matched to a gene: 13. The CDR3 length is 16 residues. CDR1 is LGHDT, CDR2 YNNKEL, per germline (reference sequence). The CDR3 sequence: CASSQPRGTGNNALHF. The CDR3 region has the DNA TGTGCCAGCAGCCAACCACGTGGGACAGGGAATAACGCCCTCCACTTT.

This chain joins TRBV28 and TRBJ1-5; D gene ambiguous. With 3 bases removed from V and 2 bases from J, the gap between germline ends came to 8 bases. The CDR3 extends over 14 amino acids. In germline, CDR1 is MDHEN, CDR2 SYDVKM. CDR3 residues: CASSLWGGNQPQHF. CDR3 nucleotides: TGTGCCAGCAGTTTGTGGGGTGGCAATCAGCCCCAGCATTTT.

This chain uses TRBV7-2 with TRBJ2-2; TRBD2 is a possible D gene (5 bases). The germline V and J ends were trimmed by 1 base and 0 bases, with 9 bases remaining between them. CDR1 SGHTA and CDR2 FQGNSA come from the germline V gene. CDR3 length equals 16 residues. CDR3 nucleotide sequence: TGTGCCAGCAGCTTAGAGCCGGGAACGAACACCGGGGAGCTGTTTTTT. Residues: CASSLEPGTNTGELFF.

This chain connects TRBV10-3 to TRBJ2-7; D may be TRBD1 (6 bases). Germline loops: CDR1 ENHRY, CDR2 SYGVKD. V lost 11 bases to trimming and J lost 1 base, with 12 bases between them. The CDR3 has 12 amino acids. CDR3 protein: CAVRGQSYEQYF. For the CDR3, the DNA is TGTGCCGTAAGAGGACAGTCCTACGAGCAGTACTTC.

The chain combines TRBV7-9 with TRBJ2-7, with TRBD1 matching 10 bases. The CDR3 covers 13 residues. Germline values: CDR1 SEHNR, CDR2 FQNEAQ (reference sequence). The CDR3 DNA sequence: TGTACGACTACAGGACAGGGGGAAGGAGAGCAGTACGTC. It yields the protein CTTTGQGEGEQYV.

The J gene is TRBJ2-7, the V gene TRBV5-6; D call uncertain. This CDR3 contains 15 residues. Between the trimmed V and J ends, which lost 0 bases and 5 bases, there was a span of 15 bases. The germline V gene encodes CDR1 SGHDT and CDR2 YYEEEE. The CDR3 loop is CASSLGADFLNEQYV. For the CDR3, the DNA is TGTGCCAGCAGCTTGGGGGCAGATTTTCTGAACGAGCAGTACGTC.

The rearrangement uses TRBV9 and TRBJ2-6; D perhaps matches TRBD1 (5 bases). The CDR3 contains 17 residues. Germline CDR1 is SGDLS and CDR2 is YYNGEE. Trimming removed 0 bases from V and 4 bases from J, with 14 bases in between. CDR3: CASSVGVRGNGANVLTF. For the CDR3, the DNA is TGTGCCAGCAGCGTAGGAGTTAGGGGAAACGGGGCCAACGTCCTGACTTTC.

Remarks on this clone: The junction does not match germline at one end; this may be a read error. J is TRBJ1-2 and V is TRBV6-5; a possible D gene is TRBD1 (5 bases). CDR3 length: 12 residues. The germline V gene has CDR1 MNHEY and CDR2 SVGAGI. DNA for the CDR3: TGTGCCAGCAGTTACGACAGCGCTCGCCTGGCTTTC. Translating it yields CASSYDSARLAF.

Concerning this clone itself: The sample contains more than one DNA sequence encoding this CDR3. This chain connects TRBV5-5 to TRBJ1-1; 7 nucleotides line up with TRBD1. Trimming took 2 bases from V and 3 from J; bases not matched to a gene: 7. The length of the CDR3 is 15 residues. CDR1 is SGHKS and CDR2 is YYEKEE in the germline V gene (reference sequence). This CDR3 reads CASSFRQGRDTEAFF. The DNA for the CDR3 is TGTGCCAGCAGCTTTAGACAGGGTAGGGACACTGAAGCTTTCTTT.

The chain employs TRBV28 and TRBJ1-4; TRBD1 is a possible D gene (5 bases). This CDR3 is 15 amino acids long. Between the trimmed V and J ends, which lost 3 bases and 16 bases, there was a span of 24 bases. Germline V gene data show CDR1 as MDHEN and CDR2 as SYDVKM. CDR3 in DNA: TGTGCCAGCAGTTTGAGGTTAGGGGTAGGGATGAATCCGTTTTTT. It specifies CASSLRLGVGMNPFF.

The CDR3 bases are TGTGCCAGTAGCTCCAGGGAATTTCAGCCCCAGCATTTT. This codes for CASSSREFQPQHF. J is TRBJ1-5 and V is TRBV19; a possible D gene is TRBD1 (5 bases). Germline CDR1 reads LNHDA; CDR2 reads SQIVND (reference sequence). The CDR3 is 13 amino acids. V was pared by 6 bases and J by 6 bases, with 12 bases between.

The rearrangement uses TRBV24-1 and TRBJ2-2; D is perhaps TRBD2 (7 bases). The CDR3 extends over 16 amino acids. Germline V gene lookup returns CDR1 KGHDR and CDR2 SFDVKD. Trimming stripped 2 bases from V and 3 bases from J, with 12 bases between. This chain's CDR3 is CATSDWGGPDTGELFF. The CDR3 DNA sequence: TGTGCCACCAGTGATTGGGGGGGGCCGGACACCGGGGAGCTGTTTTTT.

The V call is TRBV11-2, the J call TRBJ1-1; no reliable D call. Trimming left V 0 bases short and J 11 bases short, with 13 bases between. In germline, CDR1 is SGHAT, CDR2 FQNNGV. This CDR3 has 13 amino acids. CDR3 region: CASSLDRSTGAFF. Here the CDR3 DNA reads TGTGCCAGCAGCTTAGACCGGTCTACGGGGGCTTTCTTT. Filled out from reference TRBV11-2 and TRBJ1-1, the complete variable domain reads EAGVAQSPRYKIIEKRQSVAFWCNPISGHATLYWYQQILGQGPKLLIQFQNNGVVDDSQLPKDRFSAERLKGVDSTLKIQPAKLEDSAVYLCASSLDRSTGAFFGQGTRLTVV.

V and J are TRBV2 and TRBJ1-5, with a possible D match to TRBD1 (6 bases). Germline V gene data show CDR1 as SNHLY and CDR2 as FYNNEI. Between the trimmed V and J ends, which lost 2 bases and 7 bases, there was a span of 15 bases. CDR3 length: 15 residues. The CDR3: CASSESWGANQPQHF. CDR3 sequence (DNA): TGTGCCAGCAGTGAAAGTTGGGGGGCGAACCAGCCCCAGCATTTT. Drawing the rest from reference TRBV2 and TRBJ1-5, the complete variable domain is EPEVTQTPSHQVTQMGQEVILRCVPISNHLYFYWYRQILGQKVEFLVSFYNNEISEKSEIFDDQFSVERPDGSNFTLKIRSTKLEDSAMYFCASSESWGANQPQHFGDGTRLSIL.

The rearrangement links TRBV27 to TRBJ1-5; 7 bases align to TRBD1. J gave up 5 bases and V 4 bases, and 8 bases lay outside the gene matches. This CDR3 has 15 residues. Germline V gene sequence: CDR1 MNHEY, CDR2 SMNVEV (reference sequence). The CDR3 nucleotides are TGTGCCAGCAGTTCCTGGACAGGTAAAGATCAGCCCCAGCATTTT. It encodes CASSSWTGKDQPQHF.